This entry lists 18 T cell receptor beta chains sequenced from one sample in a study of cytomegalovirus exposure and HLA in healthy donors (dated by TCRdb to the late 2010s). Library preparation was by the immunoSEQ multiplex PCR assay. For the multiplex PCR, a mixture combining 60 forward primers for TCR Vbeta segments and 13 reverse primers for TCR Jbeta segments was used. What TCRdb holds here is the immuneACCESS table cut down to in-frame rearrangements. Part of the clones is not present; checked against another copy, under half of the missing clones reflect an unresolved V gene, and the others are unexplained. In this sample's table one finds 65,000 to 85,000 clones. The ten largest clones capture 1.3% to 1.5% of the sample. The sequenced sample consisted of PBMCs. The receptors originated from a woman aged 60 to 75 in good health and CMV-seronegative.

The chain couples TRBV27 to TRBJ2-2, with TRBD1 matching 8 bases. The CDR3 extends over 15 amino acids. The V gene's germline CDR1 is MNHEY and CDR2 SMNVEV (reference sequence). Germline trimming cut 2 bases from V and 6 bases from J; bases unmatched to any gene: 5. DNA for the CDR3: TGTGCCAGCAGTTTACGGACAGGGAAGGCCGGGGAGCTGTTTTTT. This sequence encodes CASSLRTGKAGELFF.

This sequence joins TRBV30 and TRBJ1-2; TRBD1 might be the D (5 bases). The length of the CDR3 is 14 residues. Per the germline V gene, CDR1 is GTSNPN and CDR2 is SVGIG (reference sequence). Deletions cut 4 bases from V and 11 bases from J, with 23 bases between. The DNA for the CDR3 is TGTGCCTGGACACTCAGGGTGGAATTTTCTAGGTACACCTTC. It translates to CAWTLRVEFSRYTF.

V gene TRBV4-1 combines with J gene TRBJ2-6; 8 bases fit TRBD1. Per the germline V gene, CDR1 is MGHRA and CDR2 is YSYEKL. The CDR3 extends over 18 amino acids. With 0 bases clipped from V and 4 bases from J, the junction kept 8 bases outside the gene matches. CDR3 coding DNA: TGCGCCAGCAGCCAAGATCGGGACAGGAGGTCAGGGGCCAACGTCCTGACTTTC. This encodes CASSQDRDRRSGANVLTF.

The CDR3, as DNA: TGTGCCAGCAGTTCGACAGGGTTGGGGGGAGCTTTCTTT. Translation: CASSSTGLGGAFF. The gene calls are TRBV28 and TRBJ1-1, with 7 bases fitting TRBD1. CDR3 length equals 13 residues. The V segment lost 4 bases and the J segment 10 bases; nucleotides outside the gene matches: 9. Per germline, CDR1 MDHEN and CDR2 SYDVKM.

The CDR3 region is CASRTSGRRNSYEQYF. The DNA of the CDR3 is TGCGCCAGCAGGACTAGCGGGCGACGAAACTCCTACGAGCAGTACTTC. The chain employs TRBV5-1 and TRBJ2-7, with TRBD2 identical over 10 bases. Trimming removed 5 bases from V and 0 bases from J; junction bases left unmatched: 8. The CDR3 runs to 16 residues. Looked up from germline, CDR1 is SGHRS and CDR2 is YFSETQ.

This chain uses TRBV6-1 with TRBJ2-7; 7 bases are a match to TRBD2. This CDR3 region has 15 residues. V was clipped by 0 bases and J by 0 bases; unmatched bases: 2. CDR1 and CDR2 from the germline V gene are MNHNS and SASEGT. CDR3 loop: CASSEAGGTSYEQYF. Here the CDR3 DNA reads TGTGCCAGCAGTGAAGCGGGGGGGACCTCCTACGAGCAGTACTTC.

The chain uses TRBV28 and TRBJ1-1; 7 bases are shared with TRBD1. Trimming removed 4 bases from V and 6 bases from J; junction bases left unmatched: 14. The CDR3 is made up of 16 amino acids. Germline values: CDR1 MDHEN, CDR2 SYDVKM. The CDR3 protein is CASSSAAEGTASEAFF. The DNA for the CDR3 is TGTGCCAGCAGTTCGGCCGCCGAGGGGACAGCATCTGAAGCTTTCTTT.

V and J are TRBV7-9 and TRBJ2-1; 9 bases line up with TRBD2. After removal of 5 bases from V and 4 bases from J, the junction contained 9 bases not matched to a gene. The CDR3 runs 16 residues. Per the germline V gene, CDR1 is SEHNR and CDR2 is FQNEAQ (reference sequence). CDR3 loop: CASSRERLAVYNEQFF. As DNA, the CDR3 is TGTGCCAGCAGCCGTGAGCGACTAGCGGTTTACAATGAGCAGTTCTTC. Full variable domain (outside the CDR3, taken from reference TRBV7-9 and TRBJ2-1): DTGVSQNPRHKITKRGQNVTFRCDPISEHNRLYWYRQTLGQGPEFLTYFQNEAQLEKSRLLSDRFSAERPKGSFSTLEIQRTEQGDSAMYLCASSRERLAVYNEQFFGPGTRLTVL.

V and J are TRBV5-6 and TRBJ2-5, with 10 bases aligning to TRBD1. J lost 5 bases, V lost 0 bases, and 7 bases had no gene match. Per germline, CDR1 SGHDT and CDR2 YYEEEE. This CDR3 has 16 amino acids. The CDR3 DNA reads as TGTGCCAGCAGCTTGGTGGGACAGGGGACTGGGGAGACCCAGTACTTC. This codes for CASSLVGQGTGETQYF. Supplemented by reference TRBV5-6 and TRBJ2-5, the full variable domain reads DAGVTQSPTHLIKTRGQQVTLRCSPKSGHDTVSWYQQALGQGPQFIFQYYEEEERQRGNFPDRFSGHQFPNYSSELNVNALLLGDSALYLCASSLVGQGTGETQYFGPGTRLLVL.

J is TRBJ2-1 and V is TRBV6-1; 7 bases map to TRBD1. CDR1 is MNHNS and CDR2 is SASEGT in the germline V gene. This CDR3 has 14 amino acids. J was trimmed by 7 bases and V by 4 bases; bases with no gene match: 7. The CDR3 is CASSVDRVGNEQFF. The CDR3 DNA follows: TGTGCCAGCAGTGTCGACAGGGTGGGTAATGAGCAGTTCTTC.

The chain combines TRBV10-3 with TRBJ2-4, with 10 bases aligning to TRBD1. CDR1 and CDR2 (germline): ENHRY, SYGVKD. The length of the CDR3 is 15 residues. Trimming at V came to 6 bases and at J to 7 bases, leaving 9 bases not matched to a gene. The CDR3 here is CAISRGGQGSNIQYF. CDR3 DNA: TGTGCCATCAGCCGAGGGGGACAGGGGTCGAACATTCAGTACTTC.

This rearrangement joins TRBV28 to TRBJ1-2; D ambiguous. This CDR3 spans 14 amino acids. The V end lost 1 base, the J end lost 2 bases, and 8 bases lay between the germline ends. CDR1 and CDR2 from the germline V gene are MDHEN and SYDVKM. The CDR3 nucleotides are TGTGCCAGCAGTTTATCGTCCAGGAACTATGGCTACACCTTC. Encoded protein: CASSLSSRNYGYTF.

This CDR3 is CAWSPLDSNTQYF. The CDR3 DNA reads as TGTGCCTGGAGTCCCCTGGACAGTAATACGCAGTATTTT. The rearrangement uses TRBV30 and TRBJ2-3; the D gene is possibly TRBD1 (6 bases). Trimming removed 2 bases from V and 7 bases from J, with 13 bases in between. The germline V gene encodes CDR1 GTSNPN and CDR2 SVGIG (reference sequence). The CDR3 spans 13 residues.

The rearrangement uses TRBV9 and TRBJ2-2; D might be TRBD2 (7 bases). Germline CDR1 and CDR2: SGDLS and YYNGEE. The CDR3 loop spans 17 amino acids. Trimming took 5 bases from V and 0 from J, leaving 17 bases between them. The CDR3 coding sequence is TGTGCCAGCAGTGGCTCGGGGGGCCCTTCGAACACCGGGGAGCTGTTTTTT. Its translation: CASSGSGGPSNTGELFF.

The chain recombines TRBV7-6 with TRBJ2-7; 13 bases are a match to TRBD2. After removal of 5 bases from V and 3 bases from J, the junction contained 7 bases not matched to a gene. CDR1 and CDR2 from the germline V gene are SGHVS and FNYEAQ. There are 16 residues in the CDR3. CDR3 residues: CASSPGTSGVIYEQYF. CDR3 sequence (DNA): TGTGCCAGCAGCCCGGGGACTAGCGGGGTGATCTACGAGCAGTACTTC.

The chain links TRBV28 to TRBJ2-2; 9 bases align to TRBD1. Germline lookup yields CDR1 MDHEN and CDR2 SYDVKM. The CDR3 loop spans 15 amino acids. V lost 7 bases, J lost 8 bases, and 11 bases stayed unmatched. CDR3 DNA sequence: TGTGCCAGCAAGTACCGGGACAGGGTAGAAGGGGAGCTGTTTTTT. This encodes CASKYRDRVEGELFF.

The rearrangement links TRBV18 to TRBJ2-2; 7 bases map to TRBD2. The CDR3 extends over 17 amino acids. In germline, CDR1 is KGHSH, CDR2 LQKENI. After removal of 6 bases from V and 5 bases from J, the junction contained 15 bases not matched to a gene. The CDR3: CASSPTGLTMLTGELFF. In DNA form, the CDR3 reads TGTGCCAGCTCCCCAACGGGACTAACGATGTTGACCGGGGAGCTGTTTTTT.

The chain is built from TRBV7-8 and TRBJ2-7; the match to TRBD2 covers 9 bases. The CDR3 covers 15 residues. V trimming: 5 bases; J trimming: 6 bases; junction bases outside the gene matches: 11. CDR1 and CDR2 from the germline V gene are SGHVS and FQNEAQ. CDR3 coding DNA: TGTGCCAGCAGCCCTAATAGCGGGAGTACGGGCGAGCAGTACTTC. Its protein is CASSPNSGSTGEQYF.